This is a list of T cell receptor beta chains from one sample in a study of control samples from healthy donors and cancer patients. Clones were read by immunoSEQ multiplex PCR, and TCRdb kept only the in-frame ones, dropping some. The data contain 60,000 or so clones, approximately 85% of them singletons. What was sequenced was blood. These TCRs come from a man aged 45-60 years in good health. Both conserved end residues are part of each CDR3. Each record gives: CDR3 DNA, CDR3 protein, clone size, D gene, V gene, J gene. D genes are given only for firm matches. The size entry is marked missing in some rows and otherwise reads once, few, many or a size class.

TGTGCCAGCAGTTTATTGAGGGTCCCCCATCAGCCCCAGCATTTT	CASSLLRVPHQPQHF	once	NA	TRBV28	TRBJ1-5
TGTGCCAGCAGTTTGGGCGGTCCCCAAGAGACCCAGTACTTC	CASSLGGPQETQYF	NA	NA	TRBV28	TRBJ2-5
TGTGCCAGTAGCCAACCCCTCGACAGGGAAAGTAACTATGGCTACACCTTC	CASSQPLDRESNYGYTF	NA	TRBD1	TRBV19	TRBJ1-2
TGTGCCAGCAGCCACTACGAGACAGGGGAAAAGTATGGCTACACCTTC	CASSHYETGEKYGYTF	NA	TRBD1	TRBV4-2	TRBJ1-2
TGTGCCAGCAGTTACTCGGGGGGGGCTAGCGAGCAGTACTTC	CASSYSGGASEQYF	NA	NA	TRBV6-5	TRBJ2-7
TGCGCCAGTACGTATGGAGGGGGTTACAATGAGCAGTTCTTC	CASTYGGGYNEQFF	NA	NA	TRBV5-1	TRBJ2-1
TGTGCCAGCAGCTCCCCCGCGGCTAGCGGATACAATGAGCAGTTCTTC	CASSSPAASGYNEQFF	NA	NA	TRBV21-1	TRBJ2-1
TGTGCCAGCAGCTTCGAGTGGGGCACAGATACGCAGTATTTT	CASSFEWGTDTQYF	NA	NA	TRBV7-8	TRBJ2-3
TGTGCCAGCAGCCAAGGGGGGGGCCGGTACACTGAAGCTTTCTTT	CASSQGGGRYTEAFF	few	NA	TRBV11-2	TRBJ1-1
TGTGCCTGGAGTCGGGACAGGGGTAACTATGGCTACACCTTC	CAWSRDRGNYGYTF	NA	TRBD1	TRBV30	TRBJ1-2
TGTGCCACCAGCACGCAACAGGGGACTAATGAAAAACTGTTTTTT	CATSTQQGTNEKLFF	NA	TRBD1	TRBV15	TRBJ1-4
TGTGCCAGCAGCTTACTATGGACCGGGTACAATGAGCAGTTCTTC	CASSLLWTGYNEQFF	NA	NA	TRBV7-7	TRBJ2-1
TGTGCCAGCAGTGACCCGAAAGCGGAGGGAGTCGACACCGGGGAGCTGTTTTTT	CASSDPKAEGVDTGELFF	NA	NA	TRBV6-4	TRBJ2-2
TGCGCCAGCAGCCACCTTGGGGAGATTAACTATGGCTACACCTTC	CASSHLGEINYGYTF	NA	NA	TRBV4-3	TRBJ1-2
TGTGCCAGCAGACCCAAGGGGGGTTTCGGGAACACTGAAGCTTTCTTT	CASRPKGGFGNTEAFF	NA	NA	TRBV5-6	TRBJ1-1
TGTGCCAGCAGTTCCTTAGCGGGAGTCAACACCGGGGAGCTGTTTTTT	CASSSLAGVNTGELFF	NA	TRBD2	TRBV6-6	TRBJ2-2
TGCAGCGTTGAAGGGCTTGGGGTAAAGGGGTCGACAGATACGCAGTATTTT	CSVEGLGVKGSTDTQYF	NA	NA	TRBV29-1	TRBJ2-3
TGTGCCAGCAGCTTAGATAGGAGGAGGGAGCAGTACTTC	CASSLDRRREQYF	once	NA	TRBV7-2	TRBJ2-7
TGTGCCAGCAGTCTCCTAGGGGGGATTGGTCAGCCCCAGCATTTT	CASSLLGGIGQPQHF	few	NA	TRBV28	TRBJ1-5
TGTGCCAGTAGTATATATCCCCCGGGGGCTGGAGGGGATCAGCCCCAGCATTTT	CASSIYPPGAGGDQPQHF	NA	NA	TRBV19	TRBJ1-5
TGTGCCAGCAGTTATGGACAGTCCTTCTCCTACGAGCAGTACTTC	CASSYGQSFSYEQYF	NA	NA	TRBV6-5	TRBJ2-7
TGTGCCAGCAGTTTAATAGGGGTAGTTTTCTTT	CASSLIGVVFF	NA	NA	TRBV12-3/TRBV12-4	TRBJ1-1
TGTGCCAGCAGCACGGGACTCCTGAGCTCCTACAATGAGCAGTTCTTC	CASSTGLLSSYNEQFF	NA	NA	TRBV11-2	TRBJ2-1
TGTGCCAGCAGCTTAGGTAGTAGGGACGCCGGGGAGCTGTTTTTT	CASSLGSRDAGELFF	NA	NA	TRBV7-3	TRBJ2-2
TGTGCCTGGGCAGGGGCGGGTGATCATTCACCCCTCCACTTT	CAWAGAGDHSPLHF	NA	NA	TRBV30	TRBJ1-6
TGTGCCAGCAGCTTAGCGGGTAGGGGAGGCTACACCTTC	CASSLAGRGGYTF	NA	NA	TRBV13	TRBJ1-2
TGTGCCAGCAGTTTAGATTTGGAGACCCAGTACTTC	CASSLDLETQYF	NA	NA	TRBV28	TRBJ2-5